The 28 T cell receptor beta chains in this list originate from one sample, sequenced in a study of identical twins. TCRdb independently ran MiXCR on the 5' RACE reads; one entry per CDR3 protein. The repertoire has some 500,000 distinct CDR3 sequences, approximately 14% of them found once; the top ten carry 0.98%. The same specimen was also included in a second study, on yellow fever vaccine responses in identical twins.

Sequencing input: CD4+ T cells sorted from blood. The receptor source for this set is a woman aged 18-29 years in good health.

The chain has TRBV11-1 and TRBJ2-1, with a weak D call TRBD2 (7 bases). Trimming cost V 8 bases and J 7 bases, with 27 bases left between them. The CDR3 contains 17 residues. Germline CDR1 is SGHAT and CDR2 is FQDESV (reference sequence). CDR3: CASRHPRSGGLGNEQFF. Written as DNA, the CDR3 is TGTGCCAGCCGCCACCCCCGATCGGGGGGCCTTGGGAATGAGCAGTTCTTC.

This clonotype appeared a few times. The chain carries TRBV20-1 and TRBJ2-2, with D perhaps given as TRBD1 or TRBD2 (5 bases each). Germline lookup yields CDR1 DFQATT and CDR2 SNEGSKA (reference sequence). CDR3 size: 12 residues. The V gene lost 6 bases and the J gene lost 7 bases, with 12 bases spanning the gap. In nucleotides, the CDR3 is TGCAGTGCCGTGGGGGTGGTCGGGGAGCTGTTTTTT. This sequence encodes CSAVGVVGELFF.

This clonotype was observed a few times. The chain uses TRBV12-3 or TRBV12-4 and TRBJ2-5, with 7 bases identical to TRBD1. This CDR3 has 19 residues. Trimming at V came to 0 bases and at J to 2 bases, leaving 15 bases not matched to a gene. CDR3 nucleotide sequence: TGTGCCAGCAGTTTAGCGCCACCTAAACAGGGGAGAATTCAAGAGACCCAGTACTTC. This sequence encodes CASSLAPPKQGRIQETQYF.

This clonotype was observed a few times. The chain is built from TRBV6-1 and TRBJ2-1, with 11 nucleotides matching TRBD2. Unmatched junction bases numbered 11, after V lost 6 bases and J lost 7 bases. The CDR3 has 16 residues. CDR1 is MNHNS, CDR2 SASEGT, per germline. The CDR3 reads CASRLSGGGRLNEQFF. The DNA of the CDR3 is TGTGCCAGCAGACTTAGCGGGGGGGGAAGGCTTAATGAGCAGTTCTTC.

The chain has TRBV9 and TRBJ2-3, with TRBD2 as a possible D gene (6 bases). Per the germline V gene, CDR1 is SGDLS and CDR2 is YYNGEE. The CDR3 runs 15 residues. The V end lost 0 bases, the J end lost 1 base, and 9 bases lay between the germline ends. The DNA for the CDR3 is TGTGCCAGCAGCGTAGTAGGCGGGGGCACAGATACGCAGTATTTT. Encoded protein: CASSVVGGGTDTQYF.

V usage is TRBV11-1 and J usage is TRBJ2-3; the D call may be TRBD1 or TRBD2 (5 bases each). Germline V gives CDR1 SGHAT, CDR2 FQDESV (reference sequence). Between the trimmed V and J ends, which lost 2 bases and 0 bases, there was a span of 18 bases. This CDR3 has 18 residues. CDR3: CASSLRASRGVSTDTQYF. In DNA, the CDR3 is TGTGCCAGCAGCTTAAGGGCTAGCCGAGGGGTTAGCACAGATACGCAGTATTTT.

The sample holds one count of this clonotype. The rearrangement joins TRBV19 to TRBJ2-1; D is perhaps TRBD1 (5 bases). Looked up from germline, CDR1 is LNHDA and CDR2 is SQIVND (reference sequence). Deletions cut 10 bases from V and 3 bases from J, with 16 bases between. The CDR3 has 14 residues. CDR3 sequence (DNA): TGTGCCACCCGACAGAGCGCAAACTACAATGAGCAGTTCTTC. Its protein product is CATRQSANYNEQFF.

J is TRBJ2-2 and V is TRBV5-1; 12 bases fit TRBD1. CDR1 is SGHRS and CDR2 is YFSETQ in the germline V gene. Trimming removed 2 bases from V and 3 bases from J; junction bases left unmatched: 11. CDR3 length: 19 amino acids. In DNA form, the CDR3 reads TGCGCCAGCAGCTTCGCAAAACGGGACAGGGGGCGTGACACCGGGGAGCTGTTTTTT. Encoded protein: CASSFAKRDRGRDTGELFF. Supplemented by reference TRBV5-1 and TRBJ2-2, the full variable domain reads KAGVTQTPRYLIKTRGQQVTLSCSPISGHRSVSWYQQTPGQGLQFLFEYFSETQRNKGNFPGRFSGRQFSNSRSEMNVSTLELGDSALYLCASSFAKRDRGRDTGELFFGEGSRLTVL.

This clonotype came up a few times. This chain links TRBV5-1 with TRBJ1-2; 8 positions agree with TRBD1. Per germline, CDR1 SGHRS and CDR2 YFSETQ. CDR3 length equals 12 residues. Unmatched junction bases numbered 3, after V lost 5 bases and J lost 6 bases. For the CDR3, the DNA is TGCGCCAGCAGGATGGACAGGGATGGCTACACCTTC. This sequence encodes CASRMDRDGYTF.

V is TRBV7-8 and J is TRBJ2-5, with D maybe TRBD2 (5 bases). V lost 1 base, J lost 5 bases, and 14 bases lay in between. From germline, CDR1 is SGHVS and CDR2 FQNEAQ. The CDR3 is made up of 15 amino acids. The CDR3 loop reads CASSLGFEGAETQYF. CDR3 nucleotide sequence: TGTGCCAGCAGCTTAGGGTTTGAGGGCGCGGAGACCCAGTACTTC. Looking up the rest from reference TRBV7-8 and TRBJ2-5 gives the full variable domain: GAGVSQSPRYKVAKRGQDVALRCDPISGHVSLFWYQQALGQGPEFLTYFQNEAQLDKSGLPSDRFFAERPEGSVSTLKIQRTQQEDSAVYLCASSLGFEGAETQYFGPGTRLLVL.

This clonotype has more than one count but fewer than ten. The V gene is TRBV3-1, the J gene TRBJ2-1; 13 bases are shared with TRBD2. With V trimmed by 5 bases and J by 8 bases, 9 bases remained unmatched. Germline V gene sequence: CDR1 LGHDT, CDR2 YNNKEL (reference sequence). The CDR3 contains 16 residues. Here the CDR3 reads CASSKDTSGGAYEQFF. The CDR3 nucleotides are TGTGCCAGCAGCAAGGACACTAGCGGGGGGGCCTATGAGCAGTTCTTC.

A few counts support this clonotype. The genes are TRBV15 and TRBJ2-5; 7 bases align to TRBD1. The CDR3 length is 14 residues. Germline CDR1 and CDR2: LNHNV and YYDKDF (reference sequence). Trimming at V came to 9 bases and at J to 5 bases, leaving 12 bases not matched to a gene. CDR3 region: CATHGRGRWETQYF. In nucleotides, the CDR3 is TGTGCCACGCACGGAAGGGGGCGTTGGGAGACCCAGTACTTC.

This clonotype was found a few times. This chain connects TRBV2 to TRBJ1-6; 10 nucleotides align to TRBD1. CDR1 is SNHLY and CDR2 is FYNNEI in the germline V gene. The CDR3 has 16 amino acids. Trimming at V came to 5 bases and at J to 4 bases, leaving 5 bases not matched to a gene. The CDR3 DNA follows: TGTGCCAGCAGTACTTGGGACAGGGGTTATAATTCACCCCTCCACTTT. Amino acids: CASSTWDRGYNSPLHF.

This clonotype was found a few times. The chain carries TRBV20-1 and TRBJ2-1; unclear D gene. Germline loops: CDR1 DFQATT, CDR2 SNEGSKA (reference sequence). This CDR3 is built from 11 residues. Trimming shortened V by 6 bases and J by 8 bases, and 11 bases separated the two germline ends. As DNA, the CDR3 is TGCAGTGCGTACTACGAGGATGAGCAGTTCTTC. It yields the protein CSAYYEDEQFF.

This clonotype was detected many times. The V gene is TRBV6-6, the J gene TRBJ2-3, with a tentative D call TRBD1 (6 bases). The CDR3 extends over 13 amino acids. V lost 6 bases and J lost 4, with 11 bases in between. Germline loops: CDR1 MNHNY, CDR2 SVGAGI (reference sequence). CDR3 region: CASRKPGADTQYF. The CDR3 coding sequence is TGTGCCAGCAGGAAACCAGGGGCAGATACGCAGTATTTT.

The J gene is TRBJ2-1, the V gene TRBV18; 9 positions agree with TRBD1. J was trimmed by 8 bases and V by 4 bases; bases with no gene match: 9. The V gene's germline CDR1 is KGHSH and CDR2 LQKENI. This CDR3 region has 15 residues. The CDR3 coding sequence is TGTGCCAGCTCACGACTGGACAGGGGAGGAGATGAGCAGTTCTTC. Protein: CASSRLDRGGDEQFF.

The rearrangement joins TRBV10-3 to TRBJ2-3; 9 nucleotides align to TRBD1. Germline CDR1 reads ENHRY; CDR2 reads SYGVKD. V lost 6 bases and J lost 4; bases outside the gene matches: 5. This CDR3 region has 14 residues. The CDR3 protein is CAIRSDRGADTQYF. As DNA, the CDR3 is TGTGCCATCAGGTCGGACAGGGGCGCAGATACGCAGTATTTT.

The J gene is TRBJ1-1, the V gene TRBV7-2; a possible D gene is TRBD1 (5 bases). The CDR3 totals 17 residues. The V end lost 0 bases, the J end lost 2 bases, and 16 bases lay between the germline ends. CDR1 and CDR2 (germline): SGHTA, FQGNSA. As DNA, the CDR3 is TGTGCCAGCAGCTTAGCCCTGGGCGGGACGACCAACACTGAAGCTTTCTTT. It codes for CASSLALGGTTNTEAFF.

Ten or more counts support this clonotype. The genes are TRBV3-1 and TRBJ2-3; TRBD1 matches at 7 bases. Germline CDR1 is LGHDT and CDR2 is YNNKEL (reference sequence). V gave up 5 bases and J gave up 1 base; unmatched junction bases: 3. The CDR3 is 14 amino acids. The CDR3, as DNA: TGTGCCAGCAGCTTCACAGGGGGCACAGATACGCAGTATTTT. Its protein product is CASSFTGGTDTQYF.

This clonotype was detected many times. CDR3 region: CSAPGGRTSSTDTQYF. The CDR3, as DNA: TGCAGTGCCCCCGGCGGGAGGACCTCTAGCACAGATACGCAGTATTTT. This sequence joins TRBV20-1 and TRBJ2-3, with 8 bases lining up with TRBD2. The CDR3 has 16 amino acids. The V and J ends lost 6 bases and 0 bases, in that order; junction bases with no gene match: 11. Germline assignment: CDR1 DFQATT and CDR2 SNEGSKA (reference sequence).

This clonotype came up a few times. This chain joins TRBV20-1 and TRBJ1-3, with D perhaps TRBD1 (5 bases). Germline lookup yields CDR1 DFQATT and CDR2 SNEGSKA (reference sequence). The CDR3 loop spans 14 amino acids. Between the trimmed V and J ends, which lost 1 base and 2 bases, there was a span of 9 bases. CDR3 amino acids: CSARAGGTGNTIYF. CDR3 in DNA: TGCAGTGCTAGAGCGGGGGGGACTGGAAACACCATATATTTT.

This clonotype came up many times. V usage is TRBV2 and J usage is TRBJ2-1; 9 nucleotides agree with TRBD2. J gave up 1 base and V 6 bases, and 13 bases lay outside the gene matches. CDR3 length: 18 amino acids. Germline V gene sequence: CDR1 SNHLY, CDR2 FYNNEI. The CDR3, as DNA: TGTGCCAGCAGCGTAAACCCGAGAAGCGGGGGGTCCTACAATGAGCAGTTCTTC. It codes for CASSVNPRSGGSYNEQFF.

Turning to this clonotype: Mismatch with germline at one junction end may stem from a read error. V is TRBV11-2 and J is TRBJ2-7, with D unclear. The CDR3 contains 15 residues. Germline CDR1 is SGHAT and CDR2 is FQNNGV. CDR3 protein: CASSLDYNPSNEQYF. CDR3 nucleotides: TGTGCCAGCAGCTTAGACTACAACCCCTCCAACGAGCAGTACTTC. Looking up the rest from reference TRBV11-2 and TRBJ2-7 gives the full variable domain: EAGVAQSPRYKIIEKRQSVAFWCNPISGHATLYWYQQILGQGPKLLIQFQNNGVVDDSQLPKDRFSAERLKGVDSTLKIQPAKLEDSAVYLCASSLDYNPSNEQYFGPGTRLTVT.

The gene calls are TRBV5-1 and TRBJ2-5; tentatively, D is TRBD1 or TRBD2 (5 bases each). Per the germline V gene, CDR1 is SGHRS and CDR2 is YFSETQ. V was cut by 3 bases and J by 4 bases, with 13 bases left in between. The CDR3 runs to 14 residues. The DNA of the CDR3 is TGCGCCAGCAGCTCCTCTTCTGGGGGAGAGACCCAGTACTTC. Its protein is CASSSSSGGETQYF.

CDR3 region: CSVKPLRDRHNQPQHF. Written as DNA, the CDR3 is TGCAGCGTGAAGCCGCTCCGGGACAGGCACAATCAGCCCCAGCATTTT. This chain uses TRBV29-1 with TRBJ1-5; 8 positions match TRBD1. The CDR3 contains 16 residues. CDR1 and CDR2 from the germline V gene are SQVTM and ANQGSEA. The V segment lost 6 bases and the J segment 3 bases; nucleotides outside the gene matches: 13.

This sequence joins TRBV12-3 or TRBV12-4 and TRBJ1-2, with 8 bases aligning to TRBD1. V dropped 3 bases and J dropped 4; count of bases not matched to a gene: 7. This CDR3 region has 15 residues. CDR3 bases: TGTGCCAGCAGTTTGGGACAGGCAATAGCCTATGGCTACACCTTC. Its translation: CASSLGQAIAYGYTF.

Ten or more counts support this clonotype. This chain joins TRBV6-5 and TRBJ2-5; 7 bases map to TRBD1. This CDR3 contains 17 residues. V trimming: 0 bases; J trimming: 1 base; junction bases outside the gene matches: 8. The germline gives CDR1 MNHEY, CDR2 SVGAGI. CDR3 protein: CASSYSIDRALQETQYF. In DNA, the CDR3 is TGTGCCAGCAGTTACTCGATTGACAGGGCCCTCCAAGAGACCCAGTACTTC.

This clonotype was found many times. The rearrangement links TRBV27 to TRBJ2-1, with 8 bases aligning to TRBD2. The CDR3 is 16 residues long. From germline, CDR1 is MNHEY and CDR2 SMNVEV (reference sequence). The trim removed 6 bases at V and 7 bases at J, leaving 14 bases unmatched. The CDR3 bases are TGTGCCAGCAGCCCCCGATGGGCGGGAGGAAGGAATGAGCAGTTCTTC. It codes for CASSPRWAGGRNEQFF.